These 28 T cell receptor beta chains share one sample of origin, sequenced in a study of blood T cells in healthy people across ages. Alongside a J-beta primer mix, a sample-barcoded 5' primer served in a second PCR lasting about 7 to 11 cycles. MiXCR was run by TCRdb on the 5' RACE reads, yielding one entry per CDR3 protein. This sample yields about 930,000 distinct CDR3 sequences, of which about 28% are seen a single time; about 9.4% belongs to the top ten. Another study also made use of these data, one on T cells of mothers and their children.

Sequenced material: blood. These receptors all stem from a middle-aged woman in good health.

This clonotype occurred many times. V gene TRBV12-3 or TRBV12-4 combines with J gene TRBJ1-6; 7 nucleotides line up with TRBD1. Trimming at V came to 6 bases and at J to 0 bases, leaving 5 bases not matched to a gene. There are 16 residues in the CDR3. For the CDR3, the DNA is TGTGCCAGCAGACGACAGGGAAGCTCCTATAATTCACCCCTCCACTTT. Encoded protein: CASRRQGSSYNSPLHF.

Here the CDR3 DNA reads TGTGCCAGCAGCTTAAGGGGCGGGGGCGGCACAGATACGCAGTATTTT. It translates to CASSLRGGGGTDTQYF. The V and J genes are TRBV7-2 and TRBJ2-3; a possible D gene is TRBD2 (7 bases). There are 16 residues in the CDR3. Germline CDR1 SGHTA, CDR2 FQGNSA. Trimming left V 2 bases short and J 1 base short, with 13 bases between.

This clonotype has just one count. One end of the junction fails to match germline, which may point to a read error. The chain links TRBV20-1 to TRBJ2-1; 7 nucleotides match TRBD2. The germline V gene encodes CDR1 DFQATT and CDR2 SNEGSKA (reference sequence). This CDR3 comprises 15 residues. The CDR3 DNA sequence: TGCAGTGCTAGAGATAGAAGCGGGGTCTCCGGGGAGCTGTTCTTC. It is translated as CSARDRSGVSGELFF.

This clonotype has more than one count but fewer than ten. The chain recombines TRBV6-1 with TRBJ2-7; the match to TRBD1 covers 11 bases. The V segment lost 10 bases and the J segment 2 bases; nucleotides outside the gene matches: 7. Per the germline V gene, CDR1 is MNHNS and CDR2 is SASEGT. This CDR3 is 14 amino acids long. The CDR3 reads CATLGQGVPYEQYF. The DNA of the CDR3 is TGTGCCACCTTGGGACAGGGGGTCCCCTACGAGCAGTACTTC.

The chain joins TRBV28 to TRBJ1-1, with a tentative D call TRBD1 (6 bases). Trimming cost V 4 bases and J 1 base, with 22 bases left between them. CDR3 size: 18 residues. Germline V lookup: CDR1 MDHEN, CDR2 SYDVKM. The CDR3 region has the DNA TGTGCCAGCAGTTCACCGACCAGGGGACTAACAAAGAACACTGAAGCTTTCTTT. As protein: CASSSPTRGLTKNTEAFF. The full variable domain, with the rest looked up from reference TRBV28 and TRBJ1-1, is DVKVTQSSRYLVKRTGEKVFLECVQDMDHENMFWYRQDPGLGLRLIYFSYDVKMKEKGDIPEGYSVSREKKERFSLILESASTNQTSMYLCASSSPTRGLTKNTEAFFGQGTRLTVV.

As for this clonotype: This could be a read error, since a much larger clone is one nucleotide away. The gene calls are TRBV2 and TRBJ1-2; the D is unclear. V was clipped by 10 bases and J by 8 bases, with 20 bases between them. The CDR3 consists of 13 residues. Germline values: CDR1 SNHLY, CDR2 FYNNEI. The CDR3 region has the DNA TGTGCCACCGTTAGACGGAGTGTGGGGGGCTACACCTTC. It specifies CATVRRSVGGYTF.

This clonotype was counted ten times or more. This rearrangement joins TRBV7-2 to TRBJ2-7, with 11 positions matching TRBD2. CDR3 length equals 13 residues. CDR1 is SGHTA and CDR2 is FQGNSA in the germline V gene. J was trimmed by 6 bases and V by 6 bases; bases with no gene match: 4. This chain's CDR3 is CASRLTSGGEQYF. The CDR3 DNA reads as TGTGCCAGCAGGCTAACTAGCGGGGGCGAGCAGTACTTC.

V and J are TRBV5-1 and TRBJ2-2, with D perhaps TRBD1 (7 bases). CDR1 is SGHRS, CDR2 YFSETQ, per germline. The CDR3 runs to 16 residues. The V end was cut by 4 bases, the J end by 5 bases, with 18 bases between. CDR3 coding DNA: TGCGCCAGCAGCCCGACAACAGGGGCGGGAACCGGGGAGCTGTTTTTT. The encoded protein is CASSPTTGAGTGELFF.

This clonotype was detected many times. The chain combines TRBV28 with TRBJ2-7, with TRBD1 matching over 9 bases. The CDR3 has 15 residues. Looked up from germline, CDR1 is MDHEN and CDR2 is SYDVKM. After removal of 6 bases from V and 3 bases from J, the junction contained 9 bases not matched to a gene. Here the CDR3 reads CASRTPGTGSYEQYF. DNA of the CDR3: TGTGCCAGCAGGACCCCTGGGACAGGGAGCTACGAGCAGTACTTC.

Concerning this clonotype itself: Since a much larger clone is just one base distant, this may be a read error. V usage is TRBV18 and J usage is TRBJ2-5; maybe TRBD1 (5 bases). CDR1 and CDR2 (germline): KGHSH, LQKENI. The CDR3 is 14 amino acids. The CDR3 is CASSPKGSQEAQYF. The CDR3 coding sequence is TGTGCCAGCTCACCCAAGGGGTCCCAAGAGGCCCAGTACTTC.

This clonotype was detected only a few times. This rearrangement joins TRBV20-1 to TRBJ2-7; TRBD1 matches 10 bases. Germline-derived CDR1 and CDR2 are DFQATT and SNEGSKA (reference sequence). V lost 6 bases to trimming and J lost 4 bases; unmatched junction nucleotides: 9. This CDR3 has 14 residues. This CDR3 reads CSALIRQGAYEQYF. The CDR3 nucleotides are TGCAGTGCACTGATTCGACAGGGGGCTTACGAGCAGTACTTC.

On this clonotype: This may be a read error, as it is one base from a much larger clone. The V gene is TRBV4-1, the J gene TRBJ2-7; D uncertain. Germline-derived CDR1 and CDR2 are MGHRA and YSYEKL. The CDR3 totals 13 residues. The CDR3 is CAGSQEQGSEQYF. The CDR3 DNA is TGCGCCGGCAGCCAAGAACAAGGTAGCGAGCAGTACTTC.

The chain recombines TRBV29-1 with TRBJ1-2; D ambiguous. The germline gives CDR1 SQVTM, CDR2 ANQGSEA. This CDR3 has 14 residues. Between the trimmed V and J ends, which lost 4 bases and 4 bases, there was a span of 16 bases. The CDR3 sequence: CSVGKGIESYGYTF. CDR3 in DNA: TGCAGCGTTGGTAAAGGGATCGAATCCTATGGCTACACCTTC. The full variable domain, rest sourced from reference TRBV29-1 and TRBJ1-2, is SAVISQKPSRDICQRGTSLTIQCQVDSQVTMMFWYRQQPGQSLTLIATANQGSEATYESGFVIDKFPISRPNLTFSTLTVSNMSPEDSSIYLCSVGKGIESYGYTFGSGTRLTVV.

As concerns this clonotype: This CDR3 fails to terminate in the conserved phenylalanine or tryptophan, so it likely reflects a read error. This rearrangement joins TRBV20-1 to TRBJ1-1, with D maybe TRBD1 (5 bases). Germline loops: CDR1 DFQATT, CDR2 SNEGSKA (reference sequence). CDR3 length: 14 amino acids. V was pared by 7 bases and J by 2 bases, with 17 bases between. CDR3 DNA: TGCAGTGGCGCCCGGGACGGGGGTAACACTGAAGCTTTCCTT. Amino acids: CSGARDGGNTEAFL.

The V and J genes are TRBV2 and TRBJ1-2; a possible D gene is TRBD1 (5 bases). Germline CDR1 SNHLY, CDR2 FYNNEI. The CDR3 contains 14 residues. The V gene lost 1 base and the J gene lost 8 bases, with 14 bases spanning the gap. The CDR3 loop reads CASSEGGQGGGYTF. CDR3 DNA sequence: TGTGCCAGCAGTGAAGGAGGCCAGGGAGGGGGCTACACCTTC. Full variable domain (remainder filled in from reference TRBV2 and TRBJ1-2): EPEVTQTPSHQVTQMGQEVILRCVPISNHLYFYWYRQILGQKVEFLVSFYNNEISEKSEIFDDQFSVERPDGSNFTLKIRSTKLEDSAMYFCASSEGGQGGGYTFGSGTRLTVV.

This clonotype was seen repeatedly, ten times or more. The rearrangement uses TRBV13 and TRBJ2-7; D uncertain. The CDR3 totals 13 residues. Trimming removed 3 bases at V and 1 base at J, with 7 bases between. The germline V gene encodes CDR1 PRHDT and CDR2 FYEKMQ (reference sequence). The CDR3 bases are TGTGCCAGCAGCTTGTATGAGTCCTACGAGCAGTACTTC. Its protein product is CASSLYESYEQYF.

The J gene is TRBJ1-1, the V gene TRBV20-1, with a possible D match to TRBD1 (5 bases). V lost 1 base and J lost 1, with 10 bases in between. CDR3 length equals 14 residues. Per the germline V gene, CDR1 is DFQATT and CDR2 is SNEGSKA (reference sequence). The CDR3 DNA sequence: TGCAGTGCTAGAGGACAGACCTCGAACACTGAAGCTTTCTTT. Encoded protein: CSARGQTSNTEAFF.

This clonotype was observed at least ten times. V gene TRBV12-3 or TRBV12-4 combines with J gene TRBJ2-5; unclear D gene. CDR3 length: 11 amino acids. V lost 3 bases to trimming and J lost 6 bases, with 5 bases between them. Here the CDR3 reads CASSFGKTQYF. The CDR3 DNA reads TGTGCCAGCAGTTTCGGAAAGACCCAGTACTTC.

This clonotype was counted many times. The chain links TRBV29-1 to TRBJ1-5, with D maybe TRBD1 (5 bases). CDR3 length: 10 residues. Trimming pared 6 bases from V and 7 bases from J, leaving 7 bases between. Germline assignment: CDR1 SQVTM and CDR2 ANQGSEA. This CDR3 reads CSVGEQPQHF. The DNA for the CDR3 is TGCAGCGTAGGGGAACAGCCCCAGCATTTT. The variable domain in full, with the rest retrieved from reference TRBV29-1 and TRBJ1-5, is SAVISQKPSRDICQRGTSLTIQCQVDSQVTMMFWYRQQPGQSLTLIATANQGSEATYESGFVIDKFPISRPNLTFSTLTVSNMSPEDSSIYLCSVGEQPQHFGDGTRLSIL.

The CDR3 DNA reads as TGTGCCACCAGCAGAGATCGGCTAGGAGAGACCCAGTACTTC. Encoded protein: CATSRDRLGETQYF. The chain joins TRBV15 to TRBJ2-5; no clear D. Per germline, CDR1 LNHNV and CDR2 YYDKDF (reference sequence). V was trimmed by 0 bases and J by 4 bases, leaving 9 bases between them. This CDR3 region has 14 residues.

The chain employs TRBV6-1 and TRBJ1-5; 7 bases agree with TRBD1. Germline CDR1 MNHNS, CDR2 SASEGT. The CDR3 loop spans 18 amino acids. V trimming: 4 bases; J trimming: 7 bases; junction bases outside the gene matches: 19. Here the CDR3 reads CASSGVAVTGVSGQPQHF. CDR3 sequence (DNA): TGTGCCAGCAGTGGTGTGGCGGTAACAGGGGTGTCGGGGCAGCCCCAGCATTTT.

With respect to this clonotype: One junction end does not reproduce the germline sequence, and a read error may be involved. V and J are TRBV18 and TRBJ2-1; 8 bases agree with TRBD1. The DNA matches TRBJ2-7 better at its end, which makes the J call doubtful. Germline V gene data show CDR1 as KGHSH and CDR2 as LQKENI. The CDR3 is made up of 16 amino acids. The CDR3 here is CASPPRTGSSYNEQYF. The CDR3 coding sequence is TGTGCCAGCCCACCTAGGACAGGGAGCTCCTACAATGAACAGTACTTC.

This clonotype was observed a few times. V usage is TRBV7-3 and J usage is TRBJ2-3, with 7 bases lining up with TRBD2. The V gene end was trimmed by 1 base and the J gene end by 11 bases; junction bases not matched to a gene: 3. The germline CDR1 and CDR2 sequences are SGHTA and FQGTGA. The CDR3 is 12 residues long. CDR3 nucleotides: TGTGCCAGCAGCTTAAGCCCGGGGGGGCAGTATTTT. Translated: CASSLSPGGQYF.

The chain employs TRBV12-3 or TRBV12-4 and TRBJ2-7, with TRBD1 as a possible D gene (6 bases). The V end lost 6 bases, the J end lost 8 bases, and 14 bases lay between the germline ends. The CDR3 contains 12 residues. This CDR3 reads CASSPRGSQQYF. In DNA, the CDR3 is TGTGCCAGCAGCCCTAGGGGGAGCCAGCAGTACTTC.

Many counts were recorded for this clonotype. The rearrangement joins TRBV28 to TRBJ2-5; no reliable D call. Germline V gives CDR1 MDHEN, CDR2 SYDVKM. CDR3 length equals 14 residues. Trimming removed 6 bases from V and 1 base from J, with 12 bases in between. The CDR3 DNA sequence: TGTGCCAGCAGAAGGACCGTTCGCCAAGAGACCCAGTACTTC. Translating it yields CASRRTVRQETQYF.

This clonotype was counted a few times. This sequence joins TRBV24-1 and TRBJ2-1; 8 bases map to TRBD2. This CDR3 contains 16 residues. V lost 1 base and J lost 11; bases outside the gene matches: 12. Germline V lookup: CDR1 KGHDR, CDR2 SFDVKD. CDR3 nucleotide sequence: TGTGCCACCAGTGATTTAAATAGCGGGGTTCGAAATAAGCAGTTCTTC. This encodes CATSDLNSGVRNKQFF.

This clonotype was seen at least ten times. The chain links TRBV28 to TRBJ2-7; 11 bases line up with TRBD2. The CDR3 sequence is 16 residues long. Germline CDR1 and CDR2: MDHEN and SYDVKM. J gave up 3 bases and V 5 bases, and 9 bases lay outside the gene matches. This CDR3 is CASSPSTSGGHYEQYF. The CDR3 coding sequence is TGTGCCAGCAGTCCCTCCACTAGCGGGGGACACTACGAGCAGTACTTC.

Comment on this clonotype: This could be a read error, since a much larger clone is one nucleotide away. The V gene is TRBV10-3, the J gene TRBJ1-2; TRBD1 matches at 8 bases. Germline CDR1 and CDR2: ENHRY and SYGVKD. Unmatched junction bases numbered 8, after V lost 10 bases and J lost 4 bases. CDR3 length equals 13 residues. CDR3 nucleotides: TGTGCCACCTGGGGTGGACAGGGCTATGGCTACACCTTC. Encoded protein: CATWGGQGYGYTF.